The clone carrying this T cell receptor (beta chain) was picked up many times. In the library, individual cDNA molecules carried attached unique molecular identifiers. TCRdb ran MiXCR on the 5' RACE reads and lists one entry per CDR3 protein. Counted here are 25,000 to 30,000 distinct CDR3 sequences, around 5.3% occurring once; the ten biggest clones make up roughly a quarter. This entry is derived from a study of early T cells in non-severe SARS-CoV-2 infection. Background on the study: Unsorted whole blood bulk RNA was sequenced, with unpaired chains.

CDR1 is LGHNA and CDR2 is YNFKEQ in the germline V gene. The length of the CDR3 is 18 residues. J was trimmed by 8 bases and V by 0 bases; bases with no gene match: 9. This TCR was sampled from an adult who was a healthcare worker with PCR-confirmed SARS-CoV-2 infection or an uninfected control (not recorded which). The material sequenced was whole blood. The chain has TRBV4-2 and TRBJ2-1, with TRBD2 matching 14 bases. The CDR3 protein is CASSQDLFGTSGSYEQFF. DNA for the CDR3: TGTGCCAGCAGCCAAGATTTGTTCGGGACTAGCGGGAGTTATGAGCAGTTCTTC.